Listed here is a single T cell receptor (beta chain). Its antigen is still unknown. The sample is drawn from a study of blood T cells in healthy people across ages. Broader study findings: Unsorted PBMCs prevented conclusive naive versus antigen-experienced comparison.

A minimum of 7 million PBMCs was isolated per sample. The CDR3 extends over 16 amino acids. CDR1 is KGHDR, CDR2 SFDVKD, per germline. V shed 0 bases and J 8 bases; nucleotides not matched to a gene: 6. Together with a sample-barcoded 5' primer, a J-beta primer mix was included in a second PCR lasting about 7 to 11 cycles. Each CDR3 protein gets one entry after TCRdb re-called the 5' RACE reads with MiXCR. The table shows 1.6 million or so distinct CDR3 sequences, with about 31% occurring only once. This sequence joins TRBV24-1 and TRBJ2-2, with 9 positions matching TRBD2. The origin of this receptor is a woman aged 25 to 39 in good health. The sequencing input was blood. The CDR3 protein is CATSDLHPAGGGELFF. DNA of the CDR3: TGTGCCACCAGTGATTTGCACCCAGCGGGAGGAGGGGAGCTGTTTTTT.